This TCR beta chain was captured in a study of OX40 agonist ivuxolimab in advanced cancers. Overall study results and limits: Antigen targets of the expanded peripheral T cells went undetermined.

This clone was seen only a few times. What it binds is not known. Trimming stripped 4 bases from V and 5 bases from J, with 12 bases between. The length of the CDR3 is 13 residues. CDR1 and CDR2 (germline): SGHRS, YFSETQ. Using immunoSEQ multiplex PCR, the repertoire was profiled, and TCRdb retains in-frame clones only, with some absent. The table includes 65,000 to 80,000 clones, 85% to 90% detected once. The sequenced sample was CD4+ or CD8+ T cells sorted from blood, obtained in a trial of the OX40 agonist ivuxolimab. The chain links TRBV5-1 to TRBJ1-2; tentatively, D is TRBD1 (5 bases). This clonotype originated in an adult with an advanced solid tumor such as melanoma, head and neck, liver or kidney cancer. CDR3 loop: CASSIGTAYGYTF. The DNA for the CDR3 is TGCGCCAGCAGCATCGGGACCGCGTATGGCTACACCTTC. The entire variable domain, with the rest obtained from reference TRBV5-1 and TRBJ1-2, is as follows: KAGVTQTPRYLIKTRGQQVTLSCSPISGHRSVSWYQQTPGQGLQFLFEYFSETQRNKGNFPGRFSGRQFSNSRSEMNVSTLELGDSALYLCASSIGTAYGYTFGSGTRLTVV.